This T cell receptor beta chain was identified during a study of shared clonotypes between healthy human individuals. Findings and caveats of the study: A reduction in generation probabilities was seen for non-shared clonotypes relative to those shared by all four donors.

As concerns this clone: Its specificity is not known.

As defined, naive CD8 cells were CD45RO-negative and positively selected for CCR7, with terminally differentiated effector memory CD45RA+ cells excluded. TCRdb's table, derived via immunoSEQ multiplex PCR, lists solely in-frame clones and lacks some. The sample yields 800,000 to 950,000 clones, around 96% seen once. Germline CDR1 and CDR2: SQVTM and ANQGSEA. V shed 6 bases and J 2 bases; nucleotides not matched to a gene: 10. CDR3 length: 14 amino acids. V is TRBV29-1 and J is TRBJ2-7; 7 bases are shared with TRBD1. The sequence came from a man aged 30 to 39 in good health. The sample consisted of naive CD8+ T cells sorted from blood. The CDR3 sequence: CSVAPGQQPYEQYF. CDR3 in DNA: TGCAGCGTAGCACCGGGACAGCAACCCTACGAGCAGTACTTC.